This T cell receptor (beta chain) was observed in a study of blood T cell repertoires in COVID-19 (dated by TCRdb to 2020 to 2021). Context from the whole study: Collaborator samples came from the United States, Italy and Spain and covered acute and convalescent phases of COVID-19. The samples were drawn from the first 160 participants of the ongoing ImmuneRACE study and from more than 1,000 subjects provided by 6 global collaborators. Where available, HLA class I and class II types were obtained from metadata supplied by the sample provider rather than from assay-based typing. The material from the prospective study consisted of cDNA or gDNA derived from T cells, B-cell-depleted T cells, or PBMCs. Nearly every sample came with metadata listing a de-identified subject ID, COVID-19 status, age in years and sex. Subjects who had been exposed to COVID-19, were actively infected with it, or had recovered from it provided the deeply sampled blood TCRbeta repertoires that made up the dataset. The repertoires were made available in a free public database intended to serve as a resource for research on the immune response to SARS-CoV-2. General study outcomes and caveats: Clinical and demographic metadata were provided uncurated, with the amount varying by source and participant.

Participants in the prospective study were enrolled through a virtual design, were aged about 18 to 89 years, and lived in fewer than 30 United States geographic areas. In the prospective study, participants were assigned to cohorts based on the clinical history participants reported in a screening survey and a study questionnaire. ImmuneRACE Cohort 3 recovered participants were defined by two consecutive negative NP/OP PCR tests, healthcare professional clearance, or symptom resolution. Mobile phlebotomists in the prospective study collected whole blood, serum and a nasopharyngeal or oropharyngeal swab from every participant. Prospective study participants could optionally give additional blood draws and questionnaires over a roughly 2-month period. Before DNA extraction, prospective study blood samples were shipped either frozen or at room temperature. TCRbeta CDR3 regions were amplified from genomic DNA using the immunoSEQ Assay, a bias-controlled multiplex PCR. The authors' pipeline ran thus. Within the assay, amplification of reference gene primers was used to estimate how many nucleated cells each sample contained. To quantify the absolute abundance of each unique TCRbeta CDR3 rearrangement, sequence reads were collapsed and filtered. Productive Simpson clonality was computed per sample as the square root of Simpson's diversity index over productive rearrangements. TCRdb retrieved this table from immuneACCESS and kept in-frame rearrangements only. Not all clones are present; in checked studies, unresolved V genes account for under half, and no reason is known for the remainder. The V and J calls and clone size were taken over from that table, and D and trimming were inferred from the DNA. This sample holds over 250,000 clones; just under 90% were observed only once. The ten biggest clones cover under 2.5% of the sample.

The CDR3 numbers 13 residues from cysteine through phenylalanine. Here the CDR3 DNA is all that survives: 39 bases in frame from base 1. The germline V gene yields SQVTM for CDR1 and ANQGSEA for CDR2. V lost 6 bases and J lost 0 bases; the stretch between them is 12 bases long. In regard to this clone: Its antigen remains undetermined. No much larger clonotype is one base removed from it; base qualities were not supplied.

The chain was built from TRBV29-1 and TRBJ2-7; no D segment can be confidently identified. The clonotype originates from an older woman who had recovered from COVID-19. Sequencing used PBMCs or T cells enriched from blood (not recorded which). Here the CDR3 is given as CSVLLRPSYEQYF. In nucleotide form, the sequence is TGCAGCGTCTTACTCCGTCCCTCCTACGAGCAGTACTTC.